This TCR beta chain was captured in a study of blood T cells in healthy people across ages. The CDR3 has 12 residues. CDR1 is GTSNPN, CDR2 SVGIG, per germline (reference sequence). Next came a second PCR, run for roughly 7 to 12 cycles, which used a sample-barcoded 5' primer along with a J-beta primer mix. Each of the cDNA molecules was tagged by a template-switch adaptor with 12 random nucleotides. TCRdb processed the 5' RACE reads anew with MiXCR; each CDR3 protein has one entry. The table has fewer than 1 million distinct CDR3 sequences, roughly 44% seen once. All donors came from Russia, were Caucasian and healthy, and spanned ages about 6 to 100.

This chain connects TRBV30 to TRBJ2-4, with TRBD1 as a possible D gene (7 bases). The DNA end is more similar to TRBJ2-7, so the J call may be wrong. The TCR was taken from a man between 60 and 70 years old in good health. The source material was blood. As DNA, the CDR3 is TGTGCCTGGAGTGGACAGGGAGGCGAGCAGTACTTC. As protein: CAWSGQGGEQYF.